This T cell receptor (beta chain) appears in the sequencing data of a study of OX40 agonist ivuxolimab in advanced cancers. On the study more broadly: Checkpoint inhibitors had been given previously to about 40% of patients.

This clone is labeled as medium-sized. Sequencing used immunoSEQ multiplex PCR; TCRdb keeps in-frame clones, though not all of them. The data hold 25,000 to 30,000 clones, with roughly 80% observed a single time. This sequence was found in an adult with an advanced solid tumor such as melanoma, head and neck, liver or kidney cancer. The material sequenced was CD4+ or CD8+ T cells sorted from blood, taken in a trial of the OX40 agonist ivuxolimab.

This chain's CDR3 is CASSIRGHGYTF. In nucleotides, the CDR3 is TGTGCCAGTAGTATACGGGGACACGGCTACACCTTC. The V and J genes are TRBV19 and TRBJ1-2; D perhaps matches TRBD1 (6 bases). The CDR3 runs 12 residues. Germline V gives CDR1 LNHDA, CDR2 SQIVND (reference sequence). With 2 bases removed from V and 8 bases from J, the gap between germline ends came to 9 bases.